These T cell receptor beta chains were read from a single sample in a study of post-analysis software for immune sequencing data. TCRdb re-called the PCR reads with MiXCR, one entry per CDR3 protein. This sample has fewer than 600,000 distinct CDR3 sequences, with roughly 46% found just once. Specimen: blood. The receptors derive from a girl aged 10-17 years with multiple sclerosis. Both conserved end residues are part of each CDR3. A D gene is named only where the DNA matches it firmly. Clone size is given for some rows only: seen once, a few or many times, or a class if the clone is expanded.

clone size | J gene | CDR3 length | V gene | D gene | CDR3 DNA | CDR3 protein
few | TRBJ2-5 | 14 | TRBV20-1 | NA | TGCAGTGCTATCATGGGCGGGTTCCAAGAGACCCAGTACTTC | CSAIMGGFQETQYF
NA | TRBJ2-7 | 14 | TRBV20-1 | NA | TGCAGTGCTAGCCCCGGGATAGTTTCCTACGAGCAGTACTTC | CSASPGIVSYEQYF
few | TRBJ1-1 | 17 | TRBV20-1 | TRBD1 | TGCAGTGCTAGAGATGCCTCGCAGGGGGCCCCGGGCACTGAAGCTTTCTTT | CSARDASQGAPGTEAFF
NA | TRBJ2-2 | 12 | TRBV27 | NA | TGTGCCAGCAGTTTTTCCACCGGGGAGCTGTTTTTT | CASSFSTGELFF
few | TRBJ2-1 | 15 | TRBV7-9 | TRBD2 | TGTGCCAGCAGCTACCCCGGGAGGTCCTACAATGAGCAGTTCTTC | CASSYPGRSYNEQFF
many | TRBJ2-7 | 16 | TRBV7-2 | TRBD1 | TGTGCCAGCAGCTTTAACCGGGACAGGGTGGCCTACGAGCAGTACTTC | CASSFNRDRVAYEQYF
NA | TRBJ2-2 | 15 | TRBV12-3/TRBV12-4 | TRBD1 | TGTGCCAGCGGAATAGGACAGGGGAACACCGGGGAGCTGTTTTTT | CASGIGQGNTGELFF
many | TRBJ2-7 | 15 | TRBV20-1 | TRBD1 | TGCAGTGCTCCCCGGGGACAGGGGGAGATCTACGAGCAGTACTTC | CSAPRGQGEIYEQYF
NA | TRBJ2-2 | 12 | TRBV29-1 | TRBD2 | TGCAGCGTTTGGGGGGGGACCGGGGAGCTGTTTTTT | CSVWGGTGELFF
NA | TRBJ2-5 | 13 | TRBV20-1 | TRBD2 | TGCAGTGCTAGGTTGGCGGGAGTAGAGACCCAGTACTTC | CSARLAGVETQYF
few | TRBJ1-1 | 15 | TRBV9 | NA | TGTGCCAGCAGCGTAGGATTTAGGGCGAACACTGAAGCTTTCTTT | CASSVGFRANTEAFF
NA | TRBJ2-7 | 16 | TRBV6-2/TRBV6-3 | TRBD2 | TGTGCCAGCAGTCCCTGGCGGGAGCTAACCTACAATGAGCAGTACTTC | CASSPWRELTYNEQYF
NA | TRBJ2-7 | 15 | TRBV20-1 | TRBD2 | TGCAGTGCTGCCCAGGGACTAGCGGGAGGGTACGAGCAGTACTTC | CSAAQGLAGGYEQYF
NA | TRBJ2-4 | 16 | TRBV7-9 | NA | TGTGCCAGCAGCCCCAGGGGCTCTAGGGCCAAAAACATTCAGTACTTC | CASSPRGSRAKNIQYF
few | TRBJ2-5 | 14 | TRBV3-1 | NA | TGTGCCAGCAGCCAAGTGGGGGCGCGAGAGACCCAGTACTTC | CASSQVGARETQYF
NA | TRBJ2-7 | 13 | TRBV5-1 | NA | TGCGCCAGCAGCTTGCGGGTTTCGGACGAGCAGTACTTC | CASSLRVSDEQYF
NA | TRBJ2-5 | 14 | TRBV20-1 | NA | TGCAGTGCTAGAGATTGGCTAGCATTGGAGACCCAGTACTTC | CSARDWLALETQYF
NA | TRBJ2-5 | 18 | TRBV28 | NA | TGTGCCAGCAGTTTTGGAGCCCTCCGGGCAGGGGCGCGAGAGACCCAGTACTTC | CASSFGALRAGARETQYF
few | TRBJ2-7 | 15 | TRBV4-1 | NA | TGCGCCAGCAGCCAAGGGGGGTCTTACTCCTACGAGCAGTACTTC | CASSQGGSYSYEQYF
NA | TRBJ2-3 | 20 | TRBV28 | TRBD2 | TGTGCCAGCAGTTTACTACGGGACAGAACTACTAGCGGGAGCACAGATACGCAGTATTTT | CASSLLRDRTTSGSTDTQYF
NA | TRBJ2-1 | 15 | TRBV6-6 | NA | TGTGCCAGCACCACGTCCGGGGTAGGGAACAATGAGCAGTTCTTC | CASTTSGVGNNEQFF
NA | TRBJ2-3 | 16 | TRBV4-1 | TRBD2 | TGCGCCAGCAGCCAAGACGGGAGGGCCCGGACAGATACGCTGTATTTT | CASSQDGRARTDTLYF
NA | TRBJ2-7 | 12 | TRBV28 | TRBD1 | TGTGCCAGCAGCCGCAGGGGGCTCGAGCAGTACTTC | CASSRRGLEQYF
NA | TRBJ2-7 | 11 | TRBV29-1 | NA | TGCAGCGTTGGAGAAGCTGGCGAGCAGTACTTC | CSVGEAGEQYF
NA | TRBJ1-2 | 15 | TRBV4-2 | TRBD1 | TGTGCCAGCAGCCAATCGACAGGGGCGGACTATGGCTACACCTTC | CASSQSTGADYGYTF
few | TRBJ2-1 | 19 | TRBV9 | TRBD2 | TGTGCCAGCAGCGTATCCGGGACTAGGGCAGATATCTCCTACAATGAGCAGTTCTTC | CASSVSGTRADISYNEQFF
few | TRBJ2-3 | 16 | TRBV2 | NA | TGTGCCAGCAGTGAAAACCCTTCTTCCTACACAGATACGCAGTATTTT | CASSENPSSYTDTQYF
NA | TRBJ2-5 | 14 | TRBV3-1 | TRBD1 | TGTGCCAGCAGCCAGAGGACAGGGACAGAGACCCAGTACTTC | CASSQRTGTETQYF
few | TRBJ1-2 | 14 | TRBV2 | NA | TGTGCCAGCAGGGAGGACAGTGCTAACTATGGCTACACCTTC | CASREDSANYGYTF
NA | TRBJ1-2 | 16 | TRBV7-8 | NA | TGTGCCAGCAGCTTAGCTACCGCGGGTGCCCATAATGGCTACACCTTC | CASSLATAGAHNGYTF
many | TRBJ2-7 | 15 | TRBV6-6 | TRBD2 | TGTGCCAGCAGTTGGACTAGCGGTAGCTCCTACGAGCAGTACTTC | CASSWTSGSSYEQYF
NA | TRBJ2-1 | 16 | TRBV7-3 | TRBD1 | TGTGCCAGCAGTCAACCCCGGGACAGGGTCAACAATGAGCAGTTCTTC | CASSQPRDRVNNEQFF
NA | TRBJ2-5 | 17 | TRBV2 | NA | TGTGCCAGCAGTGAAGCGGGCAGGGAAACGGGTCGGGAGACCCAGTACTTC | CASSEAGRETGRETQYF
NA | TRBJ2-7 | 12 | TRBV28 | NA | TGTGCCAGCAGTCCTTCAGTCGACGAGCAGTACTTC | CASSPSVDEQYF
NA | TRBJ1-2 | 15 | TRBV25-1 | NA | TGTGCCAGCAGTGATCATTTAGGGCTGCTGTATGGCTACACCTTC | CASSDHLGLLYGYTF
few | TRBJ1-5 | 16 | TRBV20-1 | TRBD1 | TGCAGTGCTACCAGACAGGGGGACTATAGCAATCAGCCCCAGCATTTT | CSATRQGDYSNQPQHF
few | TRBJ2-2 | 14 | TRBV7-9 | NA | TGTGCCAGCAGCCTAAGGGACGGCGGCGGGGAGCTGTTTTTT | CASSLRDGGGELFF
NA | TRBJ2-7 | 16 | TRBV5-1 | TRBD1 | TGCGCCAGCAGCTTATCCCGACAGGGAATAACCTACGAGCAGTACTTC | CASSLSRQGITYEQYF
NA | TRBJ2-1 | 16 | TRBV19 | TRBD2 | TGTGCCAGTAGTATATTAGCGGGATTCTCCTACAATGAGCAGTTCTTC | CASSILAGFSYNEQFF
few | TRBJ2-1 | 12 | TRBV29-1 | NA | TGCAGCGTAGAGACCACATACAATGAGCAGTTCTTC | CSVETTYNEQFF
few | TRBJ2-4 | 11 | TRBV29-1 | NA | TGCAGCGGTAGGGTGGGAGGCATTCAGTACTTC | CSGRVGGIQYF
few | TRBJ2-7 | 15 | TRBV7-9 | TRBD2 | TGTGCCAGCACCGACACTAGCGGGAGGGCCTACGAGCAGTACTTC | CASTDTSGRAYEQYF
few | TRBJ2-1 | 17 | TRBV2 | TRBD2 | TGTGCCAGCCGGGGGCCTAGCGGGAGTCACGAAGGGGATGAGCAGTTCTTC | CASRGPSGSHEGDEQFF
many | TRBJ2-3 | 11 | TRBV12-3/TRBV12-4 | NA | TGTGCCAGCAGACTCACAGATACGCAGTATTTT | CASRLTDTQYF
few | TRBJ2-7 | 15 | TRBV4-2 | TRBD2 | TGTGCCAGCAGCCAAGAGGCGGGAGATGGTTACGAGCAGTACTTC | CASSQEAGDGYEQYF
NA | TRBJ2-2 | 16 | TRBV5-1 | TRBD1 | TGCGCCAGCAGCCTAGACAGGGGATGGTCGCCCGGGGAGCTGTTTTTT | CASSLDRGWSPGELFF
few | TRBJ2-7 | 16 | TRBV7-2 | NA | TGTGCCAGCAGCGCGGGACTTAGCGAATTCTTCTACGAGCAGTACTTC | CASSAGLSEFFYEQYF
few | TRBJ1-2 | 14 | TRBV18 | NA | TGTGCCAGCTCACCACAGGAAGGCTACTATGGCTACACCTTC | CASSPQEGYYGYTF
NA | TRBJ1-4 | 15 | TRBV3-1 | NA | TGTGCCAGCAGCCCGTCAAAGGGGAGGAATGAAAAACTGTTTTTT | CASSPSKGRNEKLFF
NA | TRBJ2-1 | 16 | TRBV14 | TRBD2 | TGTGCCAGCAGCCCCCGCGGGGGGAGGGCCGGTAATGAGCAGTTCTTC | CASSPRGGRAGNEQFF
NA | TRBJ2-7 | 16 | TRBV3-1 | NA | TGTGCCAGCAGCCATGCCGCCGACTCCCGCACCTACGAGCAGTACTTC | CASSHAADSRTYEQYF
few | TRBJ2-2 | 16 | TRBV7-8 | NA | TGTGCCAGCAGCTTAGACGGGGTAGCGAACACCGGGGAGCTGTTTTTT | CASSLDGVANTGELFF
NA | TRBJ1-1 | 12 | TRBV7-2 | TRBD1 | TGTGCCAGCAGCTCTCACAGGGGCGAAGCTTTCTTT | CASSSHRGEAFF
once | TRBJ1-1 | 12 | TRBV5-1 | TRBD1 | TGCGCCAGCGCGGGACAGGGGCTTCAAGCTTTCTTT | CASAGQGLQAFF
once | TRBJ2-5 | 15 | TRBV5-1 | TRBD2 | TGCGCCAGCAGTTGGAGGACTAGGCAGGCCAATGAGCAGTACTTC | CASSWRTRQANEQYF